A single sample is the source of the 9 T cell receptor beta chains below, sequenced in a study of regulatory T cells in long-lasting Graves disease. The authors built TCR beta libraries using iRepertoire HTBI primers and Arm-PCR of CDR3 regions. In TCRdb, the multiplex PCR reads were re-called with MiXCR into one record per CDR3 protein. The data show 350,000 to 500,000 distinct CDR3 sequences, about a sixth seen once. Time point indicated: newly diagnosed GD, antithyroid drugs for less than 3 months. RNA extracted from PBMCs served as the sequencing template. This same sample was also taken into another study, of T cells in Graves' hyperthyroidism and ophthalmopathy.

The sequenced sample was peripheral blood mononuclear cells (PBMCs), obtained at new diagnosis, from a patient treated with antithyroid drugs. The receptors shown here come from a woman in her twenties or thirties with Graves disease.

This clonotype was seen a few times. The rearrangement joins TRBV30 to TRBJ2-1, with 13 bases lining up with TRBD2. Germline assignment: CDR1 GTSNPN and CDR2 SVGIG (reference sequence). V lost 7 bases to trimming and J lost 8 bases; unmatched junction nucleotides: 11. This CDR3 comprises 15 residues. CDR3: CALYILAGGPYEQFF. CDR3 in DNA: TGTGCCTTATACATACTAGCGGGAGGGCCGTATGAGCAGTTCTTC.

This chain joins TRBV25-1 and TRBJ1-6; no clear D. CDR3 length: 15 residues. Germline CDR1 reads MGHDK; CDR2 reads SYGVNS. V shed 1 base and J shed 6 bases, with 10 bases lying between them. This CDR3 reads CASSESYLGNSPLHF. CDR3 sequence (DNA): TGTGCCAGCAGTGAATCATATTTGGGTAATTCACCCCTCCACTTT.

CDR3 bases: TGTGCCAGCAGCTTAAGGGGGGCCCACAATCAGCCCCAGCATTTT. Its translation is CASSLRGAHNQPQHF. This chain connects TRBV7-2 to TRBJ1-5; a weak D match, TRBD1 (6 bases). CDR1 and CDR2 (germline): SGHTA, FQGNSA. CDR3 length: 15 amino acids. V lost 2 bases, J lost 3 bases, and 11 bases lay in between.

This clonotype showed up many times. The CDR3 bases are TGTGCCAGCAGTAAAACTAGCGCGCTCATTCTTTCCTACAATGAGCAGTTCTTC. Residues: CASSKTSALILSYNEQFF. V usage is TRBV2 and J usage is TRBJ2-1; 7 nucleotides agree with TRBD2. There are 18 residues in the CDR3. The germline V gene has CDR1 SNHLY and CDR2 FYNNEI. With 5 bases clipped from V and 1 base from J, the junction kept 14 bases outside the gene matches.

This clonotype was seen only a few times. The chain has TRBV20-1 and TRBJ2-1, with TRBD2 identical over 7 bases. The CDR3 length is 16 residues. Trimming cost V 0 bases and J 8 bases; bases outside gene matches: 13. The germline gives CDR1 DFQATT, CDR2 SNEGSKA (reference sequence). The chain's CDR3 is CSARDAAAGASDEQFF. CDR3 nucleotides: TGCAGTGCTAGAGATGCGGCGGCGGGAGCTAGTGATGAGCAGTTCTTC.

This clonotype was observed at least ten times. V gene TRBV7-3 combines with J gene TRBJ2-5; TRBD2 might be the D (6 bases). The CDR3 has 15 amino acids. Trimming removed 0 bases from V and 2 bases from J, with 10 bases in between. Looked up from germline, CDR1 is SGHTA and CDR2 is FQGTGA. This CDR3 reads CASSLTGEAQETQYF. The CDR3 nucleotides read TGTGCCAGCAGCTTAACAGGGGAGGCGCAAGAGACCCAGTACTTC.

In this sample, this clonotype turned up many times. This chain uses TRBV5-1 with TRBJ1-1; TRBD1 is a possible D gene (5 bases). Germline V gene sequence: CDR1 SGHRS, CDR2 YFSETQ. V lost 6 bases, J lost 1 base, and 13 bases lay in between. The CDR3 is 14 residues long. CDR3 in amino acids: CASKKPGPNTEAFF. In DNA form, the CDR3 reads TGCGCCAGCAAAAAACCGGGGCCGAACACTGAAGCTTTCTTT.

In its sample, this clonotype was seen a few times. The chain joins TRBV6-1 to TRBJ2-3; 7 bases line up with TRBD1. CDR3 length: 13 residues. The V and J ends lost 7 bases and 5 bases, in that order; junction bases with no gene match: 6. Germline loops: CDR1 MNHNS, CDR2 SASEGT. CDR3 amino acids: CASKGAGVDTQYF. CDR3 DNA: TGTGCCAGCAAGGGGGCCGGCGTAGATACGCAGTATTTT.

This clonotype was seen a few times. J is TRBJ2-7 and V is TRBV25-1, with TRBD2 matching 8 bases. The CDR3 length is 15 residues. The J segment lost 3 bases and the V segment lost 9 bases, leaving 13 bases of the junction unmatched. CDR1 and CDR2 from the germline V gene are MGHDK and SYGVNS. CDR3 amino acids: CARVATSGYYYEQYF. Here the CDR3 DNA reads TGTGCCAGGGTAGCAACTAGCGGATATTACTACGAGCAGTACTTC.